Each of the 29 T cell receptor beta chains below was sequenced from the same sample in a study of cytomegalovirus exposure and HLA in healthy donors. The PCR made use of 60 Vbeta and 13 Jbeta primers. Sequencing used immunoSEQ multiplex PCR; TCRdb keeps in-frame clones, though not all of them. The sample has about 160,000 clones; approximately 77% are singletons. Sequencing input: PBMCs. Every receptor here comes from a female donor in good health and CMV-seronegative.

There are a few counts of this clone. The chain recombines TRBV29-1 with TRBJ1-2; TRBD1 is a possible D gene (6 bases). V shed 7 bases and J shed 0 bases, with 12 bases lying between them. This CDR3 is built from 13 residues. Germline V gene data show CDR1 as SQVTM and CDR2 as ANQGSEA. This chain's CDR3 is CSATDRANYGYTF. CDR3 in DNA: TGCAGCGCTACGGACAGAGCTAACTATGGCTACACCTTC.

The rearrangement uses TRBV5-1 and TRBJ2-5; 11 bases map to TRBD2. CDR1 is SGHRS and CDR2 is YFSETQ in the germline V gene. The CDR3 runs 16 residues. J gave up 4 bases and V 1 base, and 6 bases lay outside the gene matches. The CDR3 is CASSLTSGRVGETQYF. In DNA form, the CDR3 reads TGCGCCAGCAGCTTGACTAGCGGGAGAGTGGGAGAGACCCAGTACTTC.

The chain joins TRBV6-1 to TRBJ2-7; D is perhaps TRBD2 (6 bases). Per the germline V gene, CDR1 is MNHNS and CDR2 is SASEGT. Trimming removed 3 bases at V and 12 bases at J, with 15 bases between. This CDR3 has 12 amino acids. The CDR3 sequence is CASSEPGLFGYF. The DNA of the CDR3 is TGTGCCAGCAGTGAGCCGGGACTTTTTGGGTACTTC.

The CDR3 DNA sequence: TGCGCCAGCAGCCAAGACAGGGTAGGGAATTCACCCCTCCACTTT. This translates into CASSQDRVGNSPLHF. The genes are TRBV4-1 and TRBJ1-6; D is perhaps TRBD1 (5 bases). The CDR3 loop spans 15 amino acids. V lost 0 bases and J 7 bases, leaving 10 bases between the germline ends. Germline V gene data show CDR1 as MGHRA and CDR2 as YSYEKL.

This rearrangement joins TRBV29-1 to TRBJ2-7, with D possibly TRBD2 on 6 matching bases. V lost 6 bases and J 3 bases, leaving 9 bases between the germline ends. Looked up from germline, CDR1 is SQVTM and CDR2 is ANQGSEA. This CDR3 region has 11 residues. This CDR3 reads CSVGGDYEQYF. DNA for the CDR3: TGCAGCGTCGGCGGGGACTACGAGCAGTACTTC.

The CDR3 is CASSGTGNHNEQFF. The CDR3 nucleotides are TGTGCCAGCAGTGGGACAGGGAACCACAATGAGCAGTTCTTC. This chain uses TRBV2 with TRBJ2-1; 8 nucleotides line up with TRBD1. The CDR3 contains 14 residues. Germline assignment: CDR1 SNHLY and CDR2 FYNNEI. The V gene end was trimmed by 4 bases and the J gene end by 5 bases; junction bases not matched to a gene: 4.

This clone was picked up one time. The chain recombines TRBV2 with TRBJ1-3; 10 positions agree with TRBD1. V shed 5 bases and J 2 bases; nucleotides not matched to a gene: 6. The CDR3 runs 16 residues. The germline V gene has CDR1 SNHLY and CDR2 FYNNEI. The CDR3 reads CASSRDRGDTGNTIYF. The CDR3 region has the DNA TGTGCCAGCAGTCGGGACAGGGGAGATACTGGAAACACCATATATTTT.

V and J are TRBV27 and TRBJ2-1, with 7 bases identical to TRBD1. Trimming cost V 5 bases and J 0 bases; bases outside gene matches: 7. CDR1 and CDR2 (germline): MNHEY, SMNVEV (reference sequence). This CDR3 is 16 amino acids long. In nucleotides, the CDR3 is TGTGCCAGCAGTCCCGGGACAGCTACCTCCTACAATGAGCAGTTCTTC. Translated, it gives CASSPGTATSYNEQFF.

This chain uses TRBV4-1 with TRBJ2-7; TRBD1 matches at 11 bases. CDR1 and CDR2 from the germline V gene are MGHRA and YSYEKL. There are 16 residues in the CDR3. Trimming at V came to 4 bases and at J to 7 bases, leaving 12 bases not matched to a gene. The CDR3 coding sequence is TGCGCCAGCAGCCCCATCCAGGACAGGGGGCGCCGGGAGCAGTACTTC. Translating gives CASSPIQDRGRREQYF.

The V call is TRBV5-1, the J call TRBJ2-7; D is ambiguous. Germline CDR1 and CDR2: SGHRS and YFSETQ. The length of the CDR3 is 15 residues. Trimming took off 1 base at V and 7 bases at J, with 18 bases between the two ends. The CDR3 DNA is TGCGCCAGCAGCTTGATTCTAGGAGCCCAACGTGAGCAGTACTTC. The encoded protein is CASSLILGAQREQYF.

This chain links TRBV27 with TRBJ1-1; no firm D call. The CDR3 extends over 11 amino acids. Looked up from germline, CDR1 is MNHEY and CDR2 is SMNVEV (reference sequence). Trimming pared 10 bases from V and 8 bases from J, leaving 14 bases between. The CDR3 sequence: CAIEDGKEAFF. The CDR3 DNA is TGTGCCATCGAGGACGGGAAGGAAGCTTTCTTT.

CDR3 sequence reads: CASRDEAGDQNEQFF. The CDR3 DNA is TGTGCCAGCAGAGACGAAGCGGGAGATCAGAATGAGCAGTTCTTC. The chain couples TRBV6-5 to TRBJ2-1, with TRBD2 matching 8 bases. The junction had 11 bases not matched to a gene; V was cut back by 6 bases and J by 7 bases. CDR1 is MNHEY and CDR2 is SVGAGI in the germline V gene. The CDR3 is 15 residues long.

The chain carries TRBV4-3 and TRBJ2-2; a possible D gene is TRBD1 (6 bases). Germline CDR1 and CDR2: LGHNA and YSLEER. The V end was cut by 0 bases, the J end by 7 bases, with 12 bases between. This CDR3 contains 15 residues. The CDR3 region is CASSQDRTVGGELFF. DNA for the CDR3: TGCGCCAGCAGCCAAGATCGGACAGTCGGCGGGGAGCTGTTTTTT.

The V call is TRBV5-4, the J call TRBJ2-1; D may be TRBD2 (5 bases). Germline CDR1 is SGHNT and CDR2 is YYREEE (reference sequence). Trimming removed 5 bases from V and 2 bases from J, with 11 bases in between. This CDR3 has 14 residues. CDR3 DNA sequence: TGTGCCAGCAGTCCGACTAAGGCCTACAATGAGCAGTTCTTC. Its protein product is CASSPTKAYNEQFF.

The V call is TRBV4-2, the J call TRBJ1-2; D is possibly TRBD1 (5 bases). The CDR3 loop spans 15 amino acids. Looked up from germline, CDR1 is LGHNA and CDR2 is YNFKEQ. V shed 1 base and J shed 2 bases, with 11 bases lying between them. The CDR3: CASSQAHRGNYGYTF. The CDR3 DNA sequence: TGTGCCAGCAGCCAAGCCCACCGGGGGAACTATGGCTACACCTTC.

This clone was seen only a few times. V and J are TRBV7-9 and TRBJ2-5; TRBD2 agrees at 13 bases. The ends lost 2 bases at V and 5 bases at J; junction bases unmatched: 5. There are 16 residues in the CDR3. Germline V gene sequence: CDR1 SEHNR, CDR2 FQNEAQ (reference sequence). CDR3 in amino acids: CASSLSTSGGPETQYF. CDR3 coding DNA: TGTGCCAGCAGCTTATCGACTAGCGGGGGGCCGGAGACCCAGTACTTC.

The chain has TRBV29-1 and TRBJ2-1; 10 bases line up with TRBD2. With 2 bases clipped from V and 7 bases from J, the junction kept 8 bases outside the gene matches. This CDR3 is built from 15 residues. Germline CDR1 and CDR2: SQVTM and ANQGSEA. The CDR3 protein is CSVEILAGVDNEQFF. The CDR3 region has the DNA TGCAGCGTTGAAATTCTAGCGGGGGTGGATAATGAGCAGTTCTTC.

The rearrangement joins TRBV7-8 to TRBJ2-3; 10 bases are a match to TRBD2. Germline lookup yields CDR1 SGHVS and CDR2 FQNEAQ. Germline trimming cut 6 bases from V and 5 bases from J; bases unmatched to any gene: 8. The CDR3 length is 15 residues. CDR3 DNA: TGTGCCAGCAGACAGCGGGAGGGCCAGCTAGATACGCAGTATTTT. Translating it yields CASRQREGQLDTQYF.

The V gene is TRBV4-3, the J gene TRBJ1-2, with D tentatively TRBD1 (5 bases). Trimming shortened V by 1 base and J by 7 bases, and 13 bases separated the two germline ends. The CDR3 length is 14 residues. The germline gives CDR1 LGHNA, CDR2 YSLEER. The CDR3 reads CASSQGPMGGGYTF. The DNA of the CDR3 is TGCGCCAGCAGCCAAGGGCCGATGGGGGGTGGCTACACCTTC.

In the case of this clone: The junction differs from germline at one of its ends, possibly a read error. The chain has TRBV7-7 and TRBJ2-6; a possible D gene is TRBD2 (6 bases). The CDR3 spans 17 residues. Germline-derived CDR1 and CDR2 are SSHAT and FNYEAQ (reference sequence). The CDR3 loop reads CASSSVEGNSGANVLTF. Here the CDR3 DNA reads TGTGCTAGCAGTTCTGTGGAGGGGAACTCTGGGGCCAACGTCCTGACTTTC.

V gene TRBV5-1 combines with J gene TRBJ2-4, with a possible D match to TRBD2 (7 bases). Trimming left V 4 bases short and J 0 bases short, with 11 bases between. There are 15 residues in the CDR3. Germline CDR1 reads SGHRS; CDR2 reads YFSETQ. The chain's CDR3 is CASSVRGGAKNIQYF. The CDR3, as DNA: TGCGCCAGCAGCGTGAGGGGGGGAGCCAAAAACATTCAGTACTTC.

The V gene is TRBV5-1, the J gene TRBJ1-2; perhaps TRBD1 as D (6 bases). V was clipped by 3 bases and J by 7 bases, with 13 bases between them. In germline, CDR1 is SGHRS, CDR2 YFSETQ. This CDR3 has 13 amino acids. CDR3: CASSSQGQTGYTF. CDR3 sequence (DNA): TGCGCCAGCAGCTCCCAGGGACAAACTGGCTACACCTTC.

The CDR3 DNA reads as TGTGCCATCAGTGAGTCCCCTAGGTTGCATGGGCTGTTTTTT. The encoded protein is CAISESPRLHGLFF. This rearrangement joins TRBV10-3 to TRBJ2-2; D remains ambiguous. Between the trimmed V and J ends, which lost 0 bases and 13 bases, there was a span of 15 bases. The length of the CDR3 is 14 residues. Germline values: CDR1 ENHRY, CDR2 SYGVKD.

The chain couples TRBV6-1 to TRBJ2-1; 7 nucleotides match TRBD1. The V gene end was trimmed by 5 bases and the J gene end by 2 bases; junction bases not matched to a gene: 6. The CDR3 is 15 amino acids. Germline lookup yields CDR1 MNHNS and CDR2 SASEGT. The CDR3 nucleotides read TGTGCCAGCAGTAACCGGGACAGCCCCTACAATGAGCAGTTCTTC. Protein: CASSNRDSPYNEQFF.

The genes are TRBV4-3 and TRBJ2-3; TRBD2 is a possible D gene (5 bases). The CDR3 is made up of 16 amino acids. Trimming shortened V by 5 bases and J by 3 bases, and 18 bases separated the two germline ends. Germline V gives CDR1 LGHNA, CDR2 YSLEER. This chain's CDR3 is CASSGRVGEQTDTQYF. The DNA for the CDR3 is TGCGCCAGCAGCGGCCGAGTGGGAGAGCAGACAGATACGCAGTATTTT.

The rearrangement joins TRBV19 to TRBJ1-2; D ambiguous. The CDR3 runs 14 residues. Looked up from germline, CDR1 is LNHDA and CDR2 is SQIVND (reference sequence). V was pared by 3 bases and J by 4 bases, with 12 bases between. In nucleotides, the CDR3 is TGTGCCAGTAGTATTCCCCGTTCCTCCTATGGCTACACCTTC. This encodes CASSIPRSSYGYTF.

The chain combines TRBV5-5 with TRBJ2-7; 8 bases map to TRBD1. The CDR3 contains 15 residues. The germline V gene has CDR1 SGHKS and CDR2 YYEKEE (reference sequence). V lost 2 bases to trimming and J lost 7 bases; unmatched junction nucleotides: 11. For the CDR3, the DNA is TGTGCCAGCAGCTTTGTCCGGGACAGGAATGGGGAGCAGTACTTC. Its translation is CASSFVRDRNGEQYF.

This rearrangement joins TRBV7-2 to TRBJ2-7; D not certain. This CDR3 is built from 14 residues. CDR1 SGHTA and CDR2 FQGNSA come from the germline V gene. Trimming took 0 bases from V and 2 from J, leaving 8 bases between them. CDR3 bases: TGTGCCAGCAGCTTAGCGAGCGTGACCTACGAGCAGTACTTC. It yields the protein CASSLASVTYEQYF.

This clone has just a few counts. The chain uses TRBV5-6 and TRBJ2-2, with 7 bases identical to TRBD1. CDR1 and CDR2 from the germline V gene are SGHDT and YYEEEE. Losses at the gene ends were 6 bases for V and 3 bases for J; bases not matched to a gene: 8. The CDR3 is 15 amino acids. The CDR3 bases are TGTGCCAGCAATTACAGGGGAGTCGACACCGGGGAGCTGTTTTTT. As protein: CASNYRGVDTGELFF.